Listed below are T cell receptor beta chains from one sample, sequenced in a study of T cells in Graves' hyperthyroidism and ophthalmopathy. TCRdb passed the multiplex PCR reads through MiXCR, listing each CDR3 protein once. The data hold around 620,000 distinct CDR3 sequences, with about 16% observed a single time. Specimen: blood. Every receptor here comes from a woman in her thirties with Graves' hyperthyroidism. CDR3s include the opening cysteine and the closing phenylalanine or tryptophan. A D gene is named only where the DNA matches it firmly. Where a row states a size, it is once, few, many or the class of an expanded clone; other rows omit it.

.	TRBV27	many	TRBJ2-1	TGTGCCAGCAGTCCCGCCTCAAAAAATGAGCAGTTCTTC	CASSPASKNEQFF
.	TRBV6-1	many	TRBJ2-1	TGTGCCAGCCCCTTTAAGGAACCCCTCTCCTACAATGAGCAGTTCTTC	CASPFKEPLSYNEQFF
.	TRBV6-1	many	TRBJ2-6	TGTGCCAGCAGGGTAGGGGCCGACTCTGGGGCCAACGTCCTGACTTTC	CASRVGADSGANVLTF
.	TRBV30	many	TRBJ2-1	TGTGCCTGGAGTGGCAGCAACAATGAGCAGTTCTTC	CAWSGSNNEQFF
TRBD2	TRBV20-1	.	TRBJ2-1	TGCAGTGCCGTACCTAGCGGGAGTTATCGTAGTGAGCAGTTCTTC	CSAVPSGSYRSEQFF
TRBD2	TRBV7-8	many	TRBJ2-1	TGTGCCAGCAGTACTAGCGGGATGATCGATGAGCAGTTCTTC	CASSTSGMIDEQFF
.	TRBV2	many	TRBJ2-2	TGTGCCAGCAGGGGCCTAGCGAACACCGGGGAGCTGTTTTTT	CASRGLANTGELFF
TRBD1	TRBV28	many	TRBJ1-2	TGTGCCAGCAGTTTATATAGTGGGGAGACAGGGAAAAGTTGGAAGCCCACCTATGGCTACACCTTC	CASSLYSGETGKSWKPTYGYTF
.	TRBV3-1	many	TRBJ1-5	TGTGCCAGCAGCCAATTTTTGTCAGACAATCAGCCCCAGCATTTT	CASSQFLSDNQPQHF
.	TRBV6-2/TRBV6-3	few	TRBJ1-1	TGTGCCAGCAGTTACTCAGGGCACCTGAACACTGAAGCTTTCTTT	CASSYSGHLNTEAFF
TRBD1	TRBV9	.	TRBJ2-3	TGTGCCAGCAGCGTACGGACAGGGTTTCAAAATACGCAGTATTTT	CASSVRTGFQNTQYF
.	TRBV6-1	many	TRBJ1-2	TGTGCCAGCACCGACTATGGCTACACCTTC	CASTDYGYTF
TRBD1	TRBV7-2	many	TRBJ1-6	TGTGCCAGCAGCCCAGGACAGGGACGCTCCGGTTCACCCCTCCACTTT	CASSPGQGRSGSPLHF
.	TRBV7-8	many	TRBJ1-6	TGTGCCAGCAGCCCCGAGGTCGGATCCTATAATTCACCCCTCCACTTT	CASSPEVGSYNSPLHF
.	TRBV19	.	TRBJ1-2	TGTGCCAGTAGTACAAGAGGGCAGGGCGACTATGGCTACACCTTC	CASSTRGQGDYGYTF
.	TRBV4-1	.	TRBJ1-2	TGCGCCAGCAGCCAAGATCGACGGGGTCCCTCCTATGGCTACACCTTC	CASSQDRRGPSYGYTF
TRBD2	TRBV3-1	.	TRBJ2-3	TGTGCCAGCAGCCAAGATGGGACTAGCGGGAGTGGTCCAGATACGCAGTATTTT	CASSQDGTSGSGPDTQYF
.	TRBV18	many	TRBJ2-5	TGTGCCAGCTCACCACCTAGTGGTCCGGAGACCCAGTACTTC	CASSPPSGPETQYF
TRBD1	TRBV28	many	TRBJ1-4	TGTGCCAGCAGCCTCGGACAGGGGTTTGAAAAACTGTTTTTT	CASSLGQGFEKLFF
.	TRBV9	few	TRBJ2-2	TGTGCCAGCAGCGTTTGGAGACAGGGTTTGGGAGGGCCCGGGGAGCTGTTTTTT	CASSVWRQGLGGPGELFF
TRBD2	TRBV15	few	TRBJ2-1	TGTGCCACGTCGCGGGGGGCCGGTTACAATGAGCAGTTCTTC	CATSRGAGYNEQFF
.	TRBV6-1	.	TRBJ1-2	TGTGCCAGCAGTGAAGACAGAGGTTTTTATGGCTACACCTTC	CASSEDRGFYGYTF
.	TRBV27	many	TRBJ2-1	TGTGCCAGCAGCCCGGGCAACCAAGGGTACAATGAGCAGTTCTTC	CASSPGNQGYNEQFF
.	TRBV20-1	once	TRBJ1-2	TGCAGTGCTAGGAAACAGGGCATGAACTATGGCTACACCTTC	CSARKQGMNYGYTF
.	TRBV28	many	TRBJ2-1	TGTGCCAGCAGCTCCGGACCTCGGGGGTTCTTC	CASSSGPRGFF
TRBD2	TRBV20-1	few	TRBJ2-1	TGCAGTGCTGCCGTACTAGCGGGAGTAGCTGGTGAGCAGTTCTTC	CSAAVLAGVAGEQFF
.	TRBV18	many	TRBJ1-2	TGTGCCAGCTCACCACCGGCAGGCTATGGCTACACCTTC	CASSPPAGYGYTF
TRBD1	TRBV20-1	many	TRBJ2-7	TGCAGTGCTAGAGGGACAGGGGCTTGGGAGCAGTACTTC	CSARGTGAWEQYF
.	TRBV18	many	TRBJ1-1	TGTGCCAGCAGCCCGGGACAGAACACTGAAGCTTTCTTT	CASSPGQNTEAFF
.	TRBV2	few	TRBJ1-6	TGTGCCAGCAGTGAAGCGAGGGCGTCACCCCTCCACTTT	CASSEARASPLHF
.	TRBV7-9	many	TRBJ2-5	TGTGCCAGCAGCTACAGTGCCGAGGGGGAGACCCAGTACTTC	CASSYSAEGETQYF
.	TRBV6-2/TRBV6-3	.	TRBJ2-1	TGTGCCACCCTGACTGGTAATGAGCAGTTCTTC	CATLTGNEQFF
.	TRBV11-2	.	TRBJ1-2	TGTGCCAGCAGCTCACGAATGAACAGGGCCGATGGCTACACCTTC	CASSSRMNRADGYTF
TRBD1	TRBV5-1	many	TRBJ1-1	TGCGCCAGCAGCTTTCTACAGGGGGGCACTGAAGCTTTCTTT	CASSFLQGGTEAFF
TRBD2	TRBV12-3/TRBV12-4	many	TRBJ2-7	TGTGCCAGCAGTTCAAGACTAGCGGGTCCTTACGAGCAGTACTTC	CASSSRLAGPYEQYF
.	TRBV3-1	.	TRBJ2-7	TGTGCCAGCAGCCTAAGCGGTGGTATAGTCACGGGATACGAGCAGTACTTC	CASSLSGGIVTGYEQYF
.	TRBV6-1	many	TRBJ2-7	TGTGCCAGCAGTGAGATGGGGTCCTCCTACGAGCAGTACTTC	CASSEMGSSYEQYF
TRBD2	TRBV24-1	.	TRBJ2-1	TGTGCCACCACCGCGGGGGGCGAGCAGTTCTTC	CATTAGGEQFF
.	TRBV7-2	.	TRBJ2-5	TGTGCCAGCAGGTACACAGTGGGAGAGACCCAGTACTTC	CASRYTVGETQYF
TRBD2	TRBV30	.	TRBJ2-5	TGTGCCTGGAGTGTTGTAGCGGGTGGGGGGGAGACCCAGTACTTC	CAWSVVAGGGETQYF
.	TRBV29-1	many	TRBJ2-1	TGCAGCGTTGTACAGGGGGGGTCCAATGAGCAGTTCTTC	CSVVQGGSNEQFF
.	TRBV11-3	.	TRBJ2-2	TGTGCCAGCAGCGCCCCGGGGTACGAAAACACCGGGGAGCTGTTTTTT	CASSAPGYENTGELFF
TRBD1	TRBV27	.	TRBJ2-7	TGTGCCAGCAGTTTGTCGGGACAGGGGGCCGAGCAGTACTTC	CASSLSGQGAEQYF
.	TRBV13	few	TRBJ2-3	TGTGCCAGCAGCTCCCGTGGGGGCCAAGATACGCAGTATTTT	CASSSRGGQDTQYF
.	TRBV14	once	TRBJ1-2	TGTGCCAGCAGCCAAGCAGTCTGGAGCGGCTACACCTTC	CASSQAVWSGYTF
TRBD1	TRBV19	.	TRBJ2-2	TGTGCCAGTAGTACGACAGGGGGCCGGACCGGGGAGCTGTTTTTT	CASSTTGGRTGELFF
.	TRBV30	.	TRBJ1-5	TGTGCCTGGAGTAGAACTGACGGTAATCAGCCCCAGCATTTT	CAWSRTDGNQPQHF
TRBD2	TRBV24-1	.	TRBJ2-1	TGTGCCACCAGTGACCCCGGGACTAGCGGGAGAAATGAGCAGTTCTTC	CATSDPGTSGRNEQFF
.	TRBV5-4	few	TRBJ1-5	TGTGCCAGCAGCGAGGACGGGAACAATCAGCCCCAGCATTTT	CASSEDGNNQPQHF
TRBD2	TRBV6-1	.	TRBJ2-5	TGTGCCAGCACCCTAGTAGCGGGAGAAGAGACCCAGTACTTC	CASTLVAGEETQYF
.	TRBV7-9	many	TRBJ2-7	TGTGCCAGCAGCCCCGCGGCGGGCCCGAGCTCCTACGAGCAGTACTTC	CASSPAAGPSSYEQYF
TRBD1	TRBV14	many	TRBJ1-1	TGTGCCAGCAGCCCACAATCCCAGGGGGGCACTGAAGCTTTCTTT	CASSPQSQGGTEAFF
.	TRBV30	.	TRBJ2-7	TGTGCCTGGAGTGTATCCGCAGGGGCCTACGAGCAGTACTTC	CAWSVSAGAYEQYF
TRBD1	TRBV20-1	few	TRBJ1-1	TGCAGTGCTAGAGATACAGGGGCGGGGGCTGAAGCTTTCTTT	CSARDTGAGAEAFF
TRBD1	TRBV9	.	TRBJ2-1	TGTGCCAGCAGCCCAATGGGACAGGTCTCCTACAATGAGCAGTTCTTC	CASSPMGQVSYNEQFF
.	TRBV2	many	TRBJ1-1	TGTGCCAGCAGCCGGGCCGATGAAGCTTTCTTT	CASSRADEAFF
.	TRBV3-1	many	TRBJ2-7	TGTGCCAGCAGCCAATCAGGCGGAACCTACGAGCAGTACTTC	CASSQSGGTYEQYF
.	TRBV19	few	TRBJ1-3	TGTGCCAGTACCCCGGGCCCTGGAAACACCATATATTTT	CASTPGPGNTIYF